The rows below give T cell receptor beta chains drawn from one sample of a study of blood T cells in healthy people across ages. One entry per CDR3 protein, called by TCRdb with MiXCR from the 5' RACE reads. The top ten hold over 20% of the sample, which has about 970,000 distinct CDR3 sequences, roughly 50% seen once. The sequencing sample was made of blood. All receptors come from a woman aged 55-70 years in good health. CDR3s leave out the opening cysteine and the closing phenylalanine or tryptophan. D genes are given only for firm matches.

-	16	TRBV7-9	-	ASSIRTSRFGSYNEQY
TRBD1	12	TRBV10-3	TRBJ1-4	AISDGTGTEKLF
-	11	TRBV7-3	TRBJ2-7	ASSQIPNYEQY
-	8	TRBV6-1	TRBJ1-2	ASMDGYYT
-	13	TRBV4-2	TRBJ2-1	ASSRPSEGYNEQF
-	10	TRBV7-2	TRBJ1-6	ASSSGRSPLH
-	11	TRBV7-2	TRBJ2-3	ASSYGFTDTQY
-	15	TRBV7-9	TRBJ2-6	ASSSPRGVAGANVLT
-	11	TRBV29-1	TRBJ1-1	SVEELLGTEAF
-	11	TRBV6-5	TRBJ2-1	ASSYQAAYEQF
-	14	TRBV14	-	ASSPYRRSSYNEQY
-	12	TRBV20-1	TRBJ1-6	SAVRDGGVRALH
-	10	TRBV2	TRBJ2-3	ASSAGSDTQY
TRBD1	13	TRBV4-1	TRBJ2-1	ASSHMDRAKNEQF
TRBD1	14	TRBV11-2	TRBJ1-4	ASSTGTGVWNEKLF
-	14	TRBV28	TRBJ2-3	ASSLSAAGVTDTQY
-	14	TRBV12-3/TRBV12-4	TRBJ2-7	ASSAHGGAGNFGQY
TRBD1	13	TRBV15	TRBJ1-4	ATSSRDRGLEKLF
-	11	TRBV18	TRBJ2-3	ASTPGLTDTQY
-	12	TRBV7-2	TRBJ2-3	ASSFQGFTDTQY